This record covers a single TCR beta chain. Its antigen is unknown. It has no much larger one-base neighbor in the sample; base qualities were not kept. Unmatched junction bases come to 9, with V trimmed by 4 bases and J by 7 bases. From the cysteine up to the phenylalanine, the CDR3 has a length of 14 residues. The CDR3 DNA has 42 bases and is translated from base 1. The germline V gene supplies CDR1 SGHAT and CDR2 FQNNGV. This entry is derived from a study of human CD4 T cells and Enterobacteriaceae (dated by TCRdb to about 2020). The study at large found these results: Compared with specific clonotypes, broadly cross-reactive clonotypes seemed more expanded ex vivo, with about 55% of the 19 and about 65% of the roughly 30 falling in the top 5%. The reactivity of ex vivo clonotypes was inferred solely through the matching of nucleotide sequences to CFSE-low cultures from the same donors.

The ex vivo total memory CD4+ samples were sequenced at deep level, which gave a detection sensitivity of one cell in 200,000. The QIAamp DNA Micro Kit was used to extract genomic DNA from cell pellets, and spectrophotometry was used to check the quantity and purity of the genomic DNA. Amplification of TCR Vbeta CDR3 regions was performed with the immunoSEQ multiplex PCR assay. Sequencing of amplicons was performed on the Illumina HiSeq platform. The retrieved sequences were 87 nucleotides long and included the CDR3 region. Regarding the original processing steps: A clonotype was defined as a unique productive TCR Vbeta nucleotide sequence, quantified by productive template frequency from ImmunoSEQ Analyzer V3.0. A threshold set at the top 5th percentile of each frequency-ranked repertoire was used to define expanded clonotypes. Repertoire overlap was calculated as Chao-Jaccard with the R package fossil and was visualized by nonmetric multidimensional scaling with the R package MASS. TCRdb retrieved this table from immuneACCESS and kept in-frame rearrangements only. Not all clones are present; in checked studies, unresolved V genes account for under half, and no reason is known for the remainder. The V and J calls and clone size are taken from that table; D and trimming were inferred from the DNA. The sample table holds under 35,000 clones, of which approximately 80% were seen once. Approximately 1.5% of the sample is taken by the ten largest.

On a FACSAria III, memory CD4+ T cells were FACS-sorted to over 95% purity, defined as all CD4+ cells except CD45RA+CCR7+CD95- naive cells. Blood from healthy donors was obtained from blood donation centers in Switzerland. Total CD4+ T cells and monocytes were enriched by positive selection with CD4 and CD14 magnetic microbeads. Before sorting, CD8+, CD14+, CD16+, CD56+, CD19+ and CD25-bright cells were excluded. To assess in vivo expansion of bacteria-reactive clonotypes, total memory CD4+ T cells from a couple of blood donors were sequenced directly ex vivo. Peripheral blood mononuclear cells were isolated from donor blood using Ficoll-Paque Plus.

This receptor was taken from a human donor in good health. The material sequenced was memory CD4+ T cells from blood. In light of the paper, this sample's cell subset or site label describes: total memory CD4 T cells sorted directly ex vivo, unstimulated. The receptor chain draws on TRBV11-2 and TRBJ1-2, with 7 central nucleotides matching TRBD1. The CDR3: CASSSGTGEVGYTF. The bases are TGTGCCAGCAGCTCTGGAACAGGGGAGGTTGGCTACACCTTC. When the CDR3 is completed using the reference TRBV11-2 and TRBJ1-2 genes on either side, the full variable domain is EAGVAQSPRYKIIEKRQSVAFWCNPISGHATLYWYQQILGQGPKLLIQFQNNGVVDDSQLPKDRFSAERLKGVDSTLKIQPAKLEDSAVYLCASSSGTGEVGYTFGSGTRLTVV.